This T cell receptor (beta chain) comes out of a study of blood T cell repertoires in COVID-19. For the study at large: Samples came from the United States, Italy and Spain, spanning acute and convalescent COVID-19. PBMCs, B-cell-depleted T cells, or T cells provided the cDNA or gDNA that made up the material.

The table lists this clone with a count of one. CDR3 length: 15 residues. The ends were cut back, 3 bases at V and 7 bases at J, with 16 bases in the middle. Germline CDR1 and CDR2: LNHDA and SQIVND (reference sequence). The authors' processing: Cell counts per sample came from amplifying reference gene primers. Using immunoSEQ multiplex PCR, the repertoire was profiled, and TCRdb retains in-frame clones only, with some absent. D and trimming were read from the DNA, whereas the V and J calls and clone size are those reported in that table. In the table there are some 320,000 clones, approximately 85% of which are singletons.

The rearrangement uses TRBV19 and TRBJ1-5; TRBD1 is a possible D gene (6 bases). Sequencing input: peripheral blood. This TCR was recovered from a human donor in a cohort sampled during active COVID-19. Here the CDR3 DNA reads TGTGCCAGTAGTATCGGGGGGCGCAAACGACAGCCCCAGCATTTT. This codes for CASSIGGRKRQPQHF. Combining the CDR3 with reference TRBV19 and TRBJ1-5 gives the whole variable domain DGGITQSPKYLFRKEGQNVTLSCEQNLNHDAMYWYRQDPGQGLRLIYYSQIVNDFQKGDIAEGYSVSREKKESFPLTVTSAQKNPTAFYLCASSIGGRKRQPQHFGDGTRLSIL.